Listed here are 15 T cell receptor beta chains from one sample, sequenced in a study of cytomegalovirus exposure and HLA in healthy donors. PCR was performed using 60 Vbeta and 13 Jbeta primers. Clones were read by immunoSEQ multiplex PCR, and TCRdb kept only the in-frame ones, dropping some. The sample holds about 150,000 clones, approximately 81% seen once. The sequencing input was PBMCs. Receptors originate from a woman aged 18 to 35 in good health and CMV-seronegative.

This clone was detected only once. The chain carries TRBV2 and TRBJ2-1; 7 bases line up with TRBD2. The CDR3 sequence is 12 residues long. Germline CDR1 and CDR2: SNHLY and FYNNEI. CDR3 nucleotide sequence: TGTGCGGGACTATCCTCCTACAATGAGCAGTTCTTC. Translating gives CAGLSSYNEQFF.

The V call is TRBV10-3, the J call TRBJ2-1, with TRBD2 identical over 8 bases. Germline V gene sequence: CDR1 ENHRY, CDR2 SYGVKD. The CDR3 sequence is 17 residues long. The V segment lost 6 bases and the J segment 4 bases; nucleotides outside the gene matches: 14. CDR3 nucleotide sequence: TGTGCCATCAGCCTCGACGGACTAGCCCCGTTGTACAATGAGCAGTTCTTC. Protein product: CAISLDGLAPLYNEQFF.

V gene TRBV10-3 combines with J gene TRBJ2-3, with a possible D match to TRBD2 (5 bases). From germline, CDR1 is ENHRY and CDR2 SYGVKD. The CDR3 is made up of 14 amino acids. V was cut by 11 bases and J by 2 bases, with 17 bases left in between. The CDR3 here is CAVLGDFSTDTQYF. In nucleotides, the CDR3 is TGTGCCGTGTTGGGAGACTTCTCCACAGATACGCAGTATTTT.

The chain carries TRBV2 and TRBJ2-7; TRBD2 matches 10 bases. There are 15 residues in the CDR3. The germline CDR1 and CDR2 sequences are SNHLY and FYNNEI. The junction had 12 bases not matched to a gene; V was cut back by 8 bases and J by 5 bases. Here the CDR3 DNA reads TGTGCCAGCCGCGAAATGGTAGCGGGAGGACACGAGCAGTACTTC. It codes for CASREMVAGGHEQYF.

The chain combines TRBV6-6 with TRBJ2-7; TRBD1 agrees at 10 bases. Germline CDR1 reads MNHNY; CDR2 reads SVGAGI (reference sequence). After removal of 7 bases from V and 2 bases from J, the junction contained 11 bases not matched to a gene. The CDR3 consists of 16 residues. The CDR3, as DNA: TGTGCCAGCACCGAGACAGGGGGCCTCTTGGCCTACGAGCAGTACTTC. Protein: CASTETGGLLAYEQYF.

Comments on this clone: This sample includes further DNA sequences coding for the same CDR3. This rearrangement joins TRBV5-4 to TRBJ2-1; 14 bases are a match to TRBD2. Looked up from germline, CDR1 is SGHNT and CDR2 is YYREEE (reference sequence). V lost 4 bases, J lost 6 bases, and 3 bases stayed unmatched. The CDR3 consists of 15 residues. The CDR3 nucleotides read TGTGCCAGCAGCCCGGGACTAGCGGGAGCCAATGAGCAGTTCTTC. Translating gives CASSPGLAGANEQFF.

The chain links TRBV6-4 to TRBJ1-2; 9 bases align to TRBD1. The CDR3 consists of 14 residues. Per the germline V gene, CDR1 is MRHNA and CDR2 is SNTAGT. Losses at the gene ends were 6 bases for V and 4 bases for J; bases not matched to a gene: 6. The CDR3 DNA reads TGTGCCAGCAGCGCGGGACAGGGAAGCTATGGCTACACCTTC. It is translated as CASSAGQGSYGYTF.

A note on this clone: This CDR3 is also generated by other DNA sequences in the sample. The V gene is TRBV19, the J gene TRBJ2-3; D perhaps matches TRBD2 (6 bases). Trimming pared 7 bases from V and 6 bases from J, leaving 17 bases between. The CDR3 is 14 residues long. CDR1 is LNHDA and CDR2 is SQIVND in the germline V gene (reference sequence). DNA of the CDR3: TGTGCCAGTACTCGAACTGGGACTCCTGATACGCAGTATTTT. Translated, it gives CASTRTGTPDTQYF.

This chain joins TRBV5-1 and TRBJ2-2; D not certain. CDR1 SGHRS and CDR2 YFSETQ come from the germline V gene. V dropped 5 bases and J dropped 2 bases, with 10 bases sitting between them. This CDR3 spans 14 amino acids. CDR3 loop: CASSPQTNTGELFF. The CDR3 nucleotides read TGCGCCAGCAGTCCACAGACCAACACCGGGGAGCTGTTTTTT.

This chain links TRBV5-1 with TRBJ2-5; D remains unclear. V lost 1 base to trimming and J lost 1 base, with 8 bases between them. CDR1 and CDR2 (germline): SGHRS, YFSETQ. The CDR3 is made up of 14 amino acids. The CDR3 DNA follows: TGCGCCAGCAGCTTGTCGGCGGCCCAAGAGACCCAGTACTTC. Translated, it gives CASSLSAAQETQYF.

V and J are TRBV6-1 and TRBJ2-7, with no clear D. Germline-derived CDR1 and CDR2 are MNHNS and SASEGT. This CDR3 has 16 residues. V lost 1 base and J 5 bases, leaving 18 bases between the germline ends. The CDR3 coding sequence is TGTGCCAGCAGTGAAGACCCAACGGTGATCGTCCACGAGCAGTACTTC. Protein sequence: CASSEDPTVIVHEQYF.

V and J are TRBV13 and TRBJ2-4, with 7 bases matching TRBD1. Germline V lookup: CDR1 PRHDT, CDR2 FYEKMQ (reference sequence). This CDR3 is built from 17 residues. Trimming cost V 10 bases and J 0 bases; bases outside gene matches: 15. The CDR3 DNA is TGTGCCACCGAGGGGGCAGCGTATAACCTAGCCAAAAACATTCAGTACTTC. As protein: CATEGAAYNLAKNIQYF. Full variable domain (rest looked up from reference TRBV13 and TRBJ2-4): AAGVIQSPRHLIKEKRETATLKCYPIPRHDTVYWYQQGPGQDPQFLISFYEKMQSDKGSIPDRFSAQQFSDYHSELNMSSLELGDSALYFCATEGAAYNLAKNIQYFGAGTRLSVL.

The chain links TRBV19 to TRBJ1-6; D ambiguous. Trimming removed 3 bases at V and 7 bases at J, with 7 bases between. The CDR3 is 13 amino acids. Germline assignment: CDR1 LNHDA and CDR2 SQIVND (reference sequence). CDR3 coding DNA: TGTGCCAGTAGTATTAACACGAATTCACCCCTCCACTTT. Protein sequence: CASSINTNSPLHF.

The rearrangement uses TRBV9 and TRBJ2-5; maybe TRBD1 (5 bases). The CDR3 runs 13 residues. The germline V gene encodes CDR1 SGDLS and CDR2 YYNGEE. Trimming pared 4 bases from V and 1 base from J, leaving 8 bases between. As DNA, the CDR3 is TGTGCCAGCAGCCCCGACAGCCAAGAGACCCAGTACTTC. It specifies CASSPDSQETQYF.

This clone has only one observation. As DNA, the CDR3 is TGTGCCAGCAGTTCACTCCCAGGGGGAGTTGGCACCGGGGAGCTGTTTTTT. It encodes CASSSLPGGVGTGELFF. This chain joins TRBV28 and TRBJ2-2; 7 bases are shared with TRBD1. Trimming at V came to 4 bases and at J to 4 bases, leaving 12 bases not matched to a gene. The CDR3 is 17 residues long. Per the germline V gene, CDR1 is MDHEN and CDR2 is SYDVKM.